A single sample gave rise to the 21 T cell receptor beta chains below, sequenced in a study of T cell changes during pregnancy in multiple sclerosis. TCRdb keeps only in-frame clones here, not all; method: immunoSEQ multiplex PCR. The sample lists about 68,000 clones, less than 95% occurring once. The source was peripheral blood, collected in the third trimester of pregnancy. The receptor source for this set is a female donor with multiple sclerosis, enrolled in a pregnancy study.

V gene TRBV18 combines with J gene TRBJ2-5; no clear D gene. Germline CDR1 KGHSH, CDR2 LQKENI. Trimming shortened V by 3 bases and J by 2 bases, and 7 bases separated the two germline ends. This CDR3 is 13 amino acids long. The CDR3 sequence is CASSPIRQETQYF. CDR3 sequence (DNA): TGTGCCAGCTCACCGATACGGCAAGAGACCCAGTACTTC.

This clone has a handful of counts. The J gene is TRBJ1-1, the V gene TRBV14; weak D call: TRBD1 (6 bases). The V end lost 4 bases, the J end lost 0 bases, and 9 bases lay between the germline ends. Germline V gives CDR1 SGHDN, CDR2 FVKESK. The CDR3 totals 14 residues. This chain's CDR3 is CASSLSGVNTEAFF. The CDR3 DNA sequence: TGTGCCAGCAGCCTGTCAGGGGTGAACACTGAAGCTTTCTTT.

V usage is TRBV7-9 and J usage is TRBJ1-1; unclear D gene. Germline lookup yields CDR1 SEHNR and CDR2 FQNEAQ (reference sequence). The CDR3 sequence is 15 residues long. V was pared by 1 base and J by 5 bases, with 14 bases between. CDR3: CASSLGGSLGTEAFF. The DNA for the CDR3 is TGTGCCAGCAGCTTAGGCGGGTCCTTGGGGACTGAAGCTTTCTTT.

The chain recombines TRBV5-1 with TRBJ1-1, with a tentative D call TRBD1 (5 bases). CDR3 length: 13 amino acids. Deletions cut 3 bases from V and 1 base from J, with 7 bases between. Germline V gene lookup returns CDR1 SGHRS and CDR2 YFSETQ. CDR3 sequence (DNA): TGCGCCAGCAGCTGGGGCGAGAACACTGAAGCTTTCTTT. It specifies CASSWGENTEAFF.

CDR3: CASKAGGVTDTQYF. The CDR3 nucleotides are TGTGCCAGCAAAGCGGGAGGGGTCACAGATACGCAGTATTTT. The chain employs TRBV6-5 and TRBJ2-3; TRBD2 matches at 10 bases. CDR3 length: 14 amino acids. Unmatched junction bases numbered 3, after V lost 7 bases and J lost 2 bases. Per germline, CDR1 MNHEY and CDR2 SVGAGI.

V gene TRBV19 combines with J gene TRBJ1-5, with TRBD1 matching 8 bases. The CDR3 contains 15 residues. Germline assignment: CDR1 LNHDA and CDR2 SQIVND (reference sequence). Losses at the gene ends were 5 bases for V and 3 bases for J; bases not matched to a gene: 6. The CDR3 sequence: CASSQWTGINQPQHF. The CDR3 DNA is TGTGCCAGTAGTCAATGGACAGGGATCAATCAGCCCCAGCATTTT.

The chain carries TRBV5-1 and TRBJ2-7, with 9 nucleotides matching TRBD2. This CDR3 has 17 amino acids. V trimming: 0 bases; J trimming: 5 bases; junction bases outside the gene matches: 12. Per the germline V gene, CDR1 is SGHRS and CDR2 is YFSETQ. CDR3 loop: CASSLGRLAGASNEQYF. CDR3 sequence (DNA): TGCGCCAGCAGCTTGGGCCGGTTAGCGGGAGCAAGCAACGAGCAGTACTTC.

This clone was seen a handful of times. This chain links TRBV19 with TRBJ1-1, with D maybe TRBD1 (6 bases). This CDR3 has 12 residues. V was shortened by 10 bases and J by 1 base, with 10 bases between the two germline ends. Germline loops: CDR1 LNHDA, CDR2 SQIVND (reference sequence). CDR3 nucleotide sequence: TGTGCCACCGGACAGTCGAACACTGAAGCTTTCTTT. It encodes CATGQSNTEAFF.

The chain has TRBV27 and TRBJ2-3; D is perhaps TRBD2 (7 bases). This CDR3 is 21 amino acids long. From germline, CDR1 is MNHEY and CDR2 SMNVEV (reference sequence). V lost 6 bases, J lost 2 bases, and 33 bases lay in between. The DNA of the CDR3 is TGTGCCAGCAGCCCCTTTCAGGGGAGGGTCGCGGGTGGTCCTAACACAGATACGCAGTATTTT. Its translation: CASSPFQGRVAGGPNTDTQYF.

This clone appeared a single time. CDR3 DNA sequence: TGCGCCAGCAGCCAAGATGTCCGGGGAACCAAAAACATTCAGTACTTC. Translated: CASSQDVRGTKNIQYF. The rearrangement links TRBV4-1 to TRBJ2-4, with D possibly matching TRBD2 (5 bases). V was shortened by 0 bases and J by 2 bases, with 11 bases between the two germline ends. The CDR3 is made up of 16 amino acids. CDR1 and CDR2 from the germline V gene are MGHRA and YSYEKL.

CDR3 residues: CASSLTSGEPAKLFF. DNA of the CDR3: TGCGCCAGCAGCTTGACATCGGGGGAACCCGCAAAACTGTTTTTT. The V gene is TRBV5-1, the J gene TRBJ1-4; possible D gene TRBD1, 5 bases. The length of the CDR3 is 15 residues. Trimming pared 1 base from V and 10 bases from J, leaving 17 bases between. Per the germline V gene, CDR1 is SGHRS and CDR2 is YFSETQ.

The count of this clone is one. This chain joins TRBV7-6 and TRBJ2-5; tentative D call: TRBD2 (5 bases). Germline CDR1 reads SGHVS; CDR2 reads FNYEAQ. The CDR3 contains 12 residues. V lost 6 bases, J lost 5 bases, and 10 bases lay in between. The CDR3 sequence is CASRRTAETQYF. The CDR3 nucleotides read TGTGCCAGCAGGCGGACTGCCGAGACCCAGTACTTC.

V usage is TRBV27 and J usage is TRBJ2-7; perhaps TRBD2 as D (5 bases). The CDR3 is 13 amino acids. V was trimmed by 1 base and J by 6 bases, leaving 10 bases between them. The germline gives CDR1 MNHEY, CDR2 SMNVEV (reference sequence). The CDR3 protein is CASSLLEGSEQYF. The CDR3 coding sequence is TGTGCCAGCAGTTTATTAGAGGGATCCGAGCAGTACTTC.

This clone was seen once. V and J are TRBV19 and TRBJ2-7; TRBD2 matches 7 bases. The CDR3 runs 14 residues. Looked up from germline, CDR1 is LNHDA and CDR2 is SQIVND (reference sequence). V shed 4 bases, J shed 3 bases, and the junction held 6 bases outside the gene matches. CDR3 bases: TGTGCCAGTAGTAGACAGCGGGAATTCTACGAGCAGTACTTC. Translated, it gives CASSRQREFYEQYF.

This clone is a singleton in its sample. The chain joins TRBV6-1 to TRBJ2-7; 11 bases are shared with TRBD2. CDR1 is MNHNS, CDR2 SASEGT, per germline. J gave up 2 bases and V 3 bases, and 9 bases lay outside the gene matches. The length of the CDR3 is 17 residues. The CDR3 DNA follows: TGTGCCAGCAGTGAGGGGGTTATAGCGGGAGGGACCTACGAGCAGTACTTC. Translated: CASSEGVIAGGTYEQYF.

The chain carries TRBV27 and TRBJ2-7, with 7 bases identical to TRBD1. The CDR3 length is 16 residues. J lost 4 bases, V lost 1 base, and 10 bases had no gene match. CDR1 and CDR2 (germline): MNHEY, SMNVEV (reference sequence). CDR3 protein: CASSLFRDRDPYEQYF. The CDR3 nucleotides are TGTGCCAGCAGTTTATTCCGAGACAGGGATCCGTACGAGCAGTACTTC.

The rearrangement links TRBV19 to TRBJ1-5, with D uncertain. With 2 bases removed from V and 6 bases from J, the gap between germline ends came to 17 bases. The CDR3 contains 16 residues. CDR1 and CDR2 (germline): LNHDA, SQIVND (reference sequence). This CDR3 is CASSIIGGGLGQPQHF. CDR3 DNA sequence: TGTGCCAGTAGTATAATCGGAGGAGGGCTGGGTCAGCCCCAGCATTTT.

The chain carries TRBV19 and TRBJ2-1, with D maybe TRBD2 (6 bases). Germline CDR1 is LNHDA and CDR2 is SQIVND (reference sequence). This CDR3 is 14 amino acids long. Trimming removed 5 bases from V and 10 bases from J, with 18 bases in between. The CDR3 DNA sequence: TGTGCCAGTAGTTCAGGGCATCAGGGAGGCGAGCAGTTCTTC. Protein: CASSSGHQGGEQFF. Full variable domain (outside the CDR3, taken from reference TRBV19 and TRBJ2-1): DGGITQSPKYLFRKEGQNVTLSCEQNLNHDAMYWYRQDPGQGLRLIYYSQIVNDFQKGDIAEGYSVSREKKESFPLTVTSAQKNPTAFYLCASSSGHQGGEQFFGPGTRLTVL.

The rearrangement joins TRBV18 to TRBJ2-1; TRBD2 agrees at 14 bases. Germline V gene sequence: CDR1 KGHSH, CDR2 LQKENI. The V segment lost 5 bases and the J segment 8 bases; nucleotides outside the gene matches: 5. CDR3 size: 15 residues. The CDR3 protein is CASSATSGGAHEQFF. The CDR3 nucleotides read TGTGCCAGCTCAGCGACTAGCGGGGGGGCGCATGAGCAGTTCTTC.

The V and J genes are TRBV29-1 and TRBJ2-5; TRBD2 is a possible D gene (5 bases). Trimming removed 1 base at V and 5 bases at J, with 8 bases between. The CDR3 runs to 12 residues. Germline V gene lookup returns CDR1 SQVTM and CDR2 ANQGSEA. The DNA for the CDR3 is TGCAGCGTTGAAGCCAGCGGCGAGACCCAGTACTTC. It translates to CSVEASGETQYF.

The gene calls are TRBV10-1 and TRBJ2-5; 7 positions agree with TRBD2. The CDR3 runs 17 residues. Germline CDR1 is WNHNN and CDR2 is SYGVQD (reference sequence). V trimming: 1 base; J trimming: 5 bases; junction bases outside the gene matches: 13. The CDR3 loop is CASSEFGLAAPLETQYF. Here the CDR3 DNA reads TGCGCCAGCAGTGAGTTTGGGCTAGCGGCCCCCCTGGAGACCCAGTACTTC.